This is a list of T cell receptor beta chains from one sample in a study of prognosis after radiotherapy for stage I lung cancer. TCRdb independently ran MiXCR on the multiplex PCR reads; one entry per CDR3 protein. Found here are about 14,000 distinct CDR3 sequences, about 32% of them singletons; the top ten hold roughly a quarter. The sample in question was PBMCs, obtained before or after stereotactic body radiation therapy (not recorded which). These receptors were taken from a donor aged 50 or older with non-small cell lung cancer. The CDR3 runs from the conserved cysteine through the conserved F or W. The D gene is left open where the match is weak. Clone size is stated in some rows and not others, as once, few, many or a class when expanded.

D,V,J,size,CDR3,DNA
TRBD2,TRBV24-1,TRBJ2-3,many,CATSGTGLAGVDTQYF,TGTGCCACCAGTGGGACAGGACTAGCGGGAGTAGATACGCAGTATTTT
-,TRBV4-3,TRBJ2-5,-,CASSQEFTPYQTQYF,TGCGCCAGCAGCCAAGAGTTTACCCCCTATCAGACCCAGTACTTC
TRBD2,TRBV20-1,TRBJ2-3,medium-sized,CSARESGLEATHTQYF,TGCAGTGCTAGAGAGTCGGGACTAGAAGCCACTCATACGCAGTATTTT
-,TRBV7-8,TRBJ1-2,many,CASSKTSVRAIGGYTF,TGTGCCAGCAGCAAGACGAGTGTCAGGGCTATCGGTGGCTACACCTTC
TRBD2,TRBV6-2/TRBV6-3,TRBJ2-4,many,CASSYSISRLAGGSLAKNIQYF,TGTGCCAGCAGTTACTCAATTTCCCGACTAGCGGGAGGGAGCCTAGCCAAAAACATTCAGTACTTC
-,TRBV7-2,TRBJ1-6,medium-sized,CASSENRDSPLHF,TGTGCCAGCAGCGAAAACAGGGATTCACCCCTCCACTTT
-,TRBV30,TRBJ2-7,many,CAWSYGSLAIEQYF,TGTGCCTGGAGTTACGGGAGTTTGGCTATCGAGCAGTACTTC
-,TRBV20-1,TRBJ2-1,many,CSASTFEADSYNEQFF,TGCAGTGCTAGCACGTTTGAGGCAGATTCCTACAATGAGCAGTTCTTC
TRBD1,TRBV28,TRBJ2-7,many,CASSWTGYQYF,TGTGCCAGCAGTTGGACAGGGTATCAGTACTTC
TRBD2,TRBV28,TRBJ2-5,many,CASSTRTSGRETQYF,TGTGCCAGCAGTACGAGGACTAGCGGGAGGGAGACCCAGTACTTC
-,TRBV30,TRBJ1-5,many,CAWSPRRRGMGQPQHF,TGTGCCTGGAGTCCTCGTCGGAGGGGAATGGGTCAGCCCCAGCATTTT
-,TRBV2,TRBJ1-2,many,CASSYGTHGYTF,TGTGCCAGCAGTTACGGGACACATGGCTACACCTTC
-,TRBV13,TRBJ2-7,-,CASRLNSYEQYF,TGTGCCAGCAGATTAAACTCCTACGAGCAGTACTTC
TRBD2,TRBV4-2,TRBJ2-7,many,CASSQIAGGSHYEQYF,TGTGCCAGCAGCCAGATAGCGGGAGGGTCCCACTACGAGCAGTACTTC
-,TRBV7-2,TRBJ2-7,medium-sized,CASSLELPYGQYF,TGTGCCAGCAGCTTAGAGCTCCCCTACGGGCAGTACTTC
-,TRBV19,TRBJ2-1,many,CASSIPSLPPYNEQFF,TGTGCCAGTAGTATTCCCTCACTACCCCCCTACAATGAGCAGTTCTTC
TRBD2,TRBV28,TRBJ2-7,many,CASRSRGGAGREQYF,TGTGCCAGCAGGAGCCGGGGGGGCGCAGGAAGAGAGCAGTACTTC
-,TRBV28,TRBJ2-7,medium-sized,CASIPGAVSYEQYF,TGTGCCAGCATCCCGGGGGCGGTATCCTACGAGCAGTACTTC
-,TRBV6-1,TRBJ1-2,many,CASSAPNLLHYGYTF,TGTGCCAGCAGTGCACCGAACCTCCTCCACTATGGCTACACCTTC
TRBD2,TRBV20-1,TRBJ2-5,many,CSARDLLAGGWETQYF,TGCAGTGCTAGAGATCTACTAGCGGGAGGATGGGAGACCCAGTACTTC
-,TRBV7-9,TRBJ2-3,many,CASSFTATDPKDTQYF,TGTGCCAGCAGCTTTACCGCGACAGACCCCAAAGATACGCAGTATTTT
-,TRBV20-1,TRBJ2-2,many,CSARDPGGASGELFF,TGCAGTGCTAGAGATCCCGGGGGAGCTTCTGGGGAGCTGTTTTTT
TRBD2,TRBV4-1,TRBJ2-5,-,CASSPRTSAQETQYF,TGCGCCAGTAGCCCGAGGACTAGCGCGCAAGAGACCCAGTACTTC
-,TRBV7-9,TRBJ2-7,many,CASSLVSGGHYEQYF,TGTGCCAGCAGCTTAGTCTCGGGGGGCCACTACGAGCAGTACTTC
TRBD2,TRBV5-4,TRBJ2-3,many,CASSLAGTSGGTDTQYF,TGTGCCAGCAGCTTAGCCGGGACTAGCGGAGGCACAGATACGCAGTATTTT
-,TRBV18,TRBJ2-3,-,CASSPKIPTYTQYF,TGTGCCAGCTCACCGAAAATTCCCACATATACGCAGTATTTT
-,TRBV4-1,TRBJ2-3,many,CASSQAAGPTDTQYF,TGCGCCAGCAGCCAAGCGGCGGGACCCACAGATACGCAGTATTTT
TRBD2,TRBV7-2,TRBJ2-1,-,CASSLVAGGYNEQFF,TGTGCCAGCAGCTTAGTGGCGGGAGGGTACAATGAGCAGTTCTTC
TRBD1,TRBV6-1,TRBJ1-3,-,CASSQTLTGGNTIYF,TGTGCCAGCAGCCAAACCTTGACAGGGGGAAACACCATATATTTT
-,TRBV29-1,TRBJ2-7,many,CSVEDLTSYEQYF,TGCAGCGTTGAAGATTTGACTAGTTACGAGCAGTACTTC
-,TRBV28,TRBJ1-5,medium-sized,CASRRRTGNQPQHF,TGTGCCAGCAGACGACGGACAGGCAATCAGCCCCAGCATTTT
-,TRBV3-1,TRBJ2-7,medium-sized,CASSHGQSSYEQYF,TGTGCCAGCAGCCACGGACAGAGCTCCTACGAGCAGTACTTC
TRBD2,TRBV7-9,TRBJ2-5,many,CASSPTSGSQETQYF,TGTGCCAGCAGCCCGACTAGCGGAAGCCAAGAGACCCAGTACTTC
-,TRBV20-1,TRBJ2-6,many,CSARDRDRQSSGANVLTF,TGCAGTGCTAGAGATCGTGACAGACAAAGCTCTGGGGCCAACGTCCTGACTTTC
TRBD2,TRBV20-1,TRBJ2-7,-,CNASRRTSVRAYAYEQYF,TGCAATGCTTCCCGAAGGACTAGCGTGAGGGCCTACGCCTACGAGCAGTACTTC
-,TRBV27,TRBJ2-7,-,CASSLGVGYYEQYF,TGTGCCAGCAGTTTAGGGGTGGGATACTACGAGCAGTACTTC
-,TRBV7-8,TRBJ2-7,many,CASSLPPPWTHYEQYF,TGTGCCAGCAGCCTCCCACCGCCTTGGACTCACTACGAGCAGTACTTC
-,TRBV20-1,TRBJ1-1,many,CSAGIGQLMNTEAFF,TGCAGTGCTGGTATTGGACAGCTCATGAACACTGAAGCTTTCTTT
TRBD2,TRBV27,TRBJ2-3,-,CARAYRLAGPADTQYF,TGTGCCAGAGCCTACCGACTAGCGGGTCCAGCAGATACGCAGTATTTT
TRBD1,TRBV5-1,TRBJ2-3,many,CASSTGQGDTQYF,TGCGCCAGCAGCACCGGACAGGGCGATACGCAGTATTTT
-,TRBV30,TRBJ2-3,many,CAWSVDQSATSTDTQYF,TGTGCCTGGAGTGTCGACCAGTCAGCGACTAGCACAGATACGCAGTATTTT
-,TRBV6-1,TRBJ2-7,-,CAGSGAPGPYYEQYF,TGTGCCGGCAGTGGAGCCCCGGGACCATACTACGAGCAGTACTTC
TRBD1,TRBV15,TRBJ2-7,many,CATSRGGTGLGEQYF,TGTGCCACCAGCAGAGGAGGGACAGGGCTCGGCGAGCAGTACTTC
-,TRBV4-1,TRBJ2-3,-,CAGSQDKGLITDTQYF,TGCGCCGGCAGCCAAGACAAGGGACTCATCACAGATACGCAGTATTTT
-,TRBV7-8,TRBJ2-1,few,CASSFWGGLGNEQFF,TGTGCCAGCAGCTTCTGGGGGGGGCTAGGGAATGAGCAGTTCTTC
TRBD2,TRBV5-1,TRBJ2-1,medium-sized,CASSQGTSGSFYNEQFF,TGCGCCAGCAGCCAAGGGACTAGCGGGAGTTTTTACAATGAGCAGTTCTTC
TRBD2,TRBV19,TRBJ2-7,many,CASSRAGVAYEQYF,TGTGCCAGTAGTAGAGCGGGAGTAGCTTACGAGCAGTACTTC
TRBD2,TRBV29-1,TRBJ2-7,many,CSVRLAVSYEQYF,TGCAGCGTTAGACTAGCGGTGAGCTACGAGCAGTACTTC
TRBD1,TRBV5-1,TRBJ1-5,many,CASSRDRGNQPQHF,TGCGCCAGCAGCCGGGACAGGGGAAATCAGCCCCAGCATTTT
TRBD2,TRBV5-1,TRBJ2-7,many,CASSLAGDSYEQYF,TGCGCCAGCAGCTTAGCGGGAGACTCCTACGAGCAGTACTTC
TRBD2,TRBV10-3,TRBJ2-3,many,CAIKGPAGELDTQYF,TGTGCCATCAAGGGTCCAGCGGGAGAACTGGATACGCAGTATTTT
-,TRBV28,TRBJ2-1,medium-sized,CASSPNLSEQFF,TGTGCCAGCAGTCCTAATCTGAGTGAGCAGTTCTTC
-,TRBV20-1,TRBJ1-3,many,CSARDPRAGTRGNTIYF,TGCAGTGCTAGAGATCCCCGGGCCGGGACCCGCGGAAACACCATATATTTT
TRBD1,TRBV7-2,TRBJ2-1,-,CASIYPGGASNEQFF,TGTGCCAGCATCTACCCAGGGGGCGCGAGTAATGAGCAGTTCTTC
-,TRBV20-1,TRBJ2-1,-,CSAIDQGFEQFF,TGCAGTGCTATCGACCAGGGGTTCGAGCAGTTCTTC
-,TRBV7-8,TRBJ2-5,many,CASSLRRDRPRETQYF,TGTGCCAGCAGCCTGCGGCGGGATAGGCCGAGGGAGACCCAGTACTTC
-,TRBV28,TRBJ2-2,many,CASSSRAPGAGELFF,TGTGCCAGCAGTAGCCGGGCCCCGGGGGCCGGGGAGCTGTTTTTT
TRBD1,TRBV7-3,TRBJ2-6,many,CASSLQGTGANVLTF,TGTGCCAGCAGCCTACAGGGGACTGGGGCCAACGTCCTGACTTTC
TRBD1,TRBV15,TRBJ2-7,-,CATSRGRGTGSLEQYF,TGTGCCACCAGCAGGGGTCGGGGGACAGGTTCCCTCGAGCAGTACTTC
-,TRBV20-1,TRBJ2-1,many,CSARGQGSYNEQFF,TGCAGTGCTAGGGGGCAGGGAAGCTACAATGAGCAGTTCTTC